The next 31 T cell receptor beta chains were all read from a single sample in a study of Ad26.COV2.S vaccination and SARS-CoV-2 variants. Treatment in this sample: around 19 received Ad26.COV2.S at low or high dose, single or two shots; about 5 received placebo; per-sample allocation not given. Day 63 after the first vaccine or placebo injection was the time point for sampling. TCRdb's copy holds only in-frame clones and misses some; the assay was immunoSEQ multiplex PCR. The data show a few hundred thousand clones, with about 80% seen just once and almost 7.5% held by the top ten. This sample comprised peripheral blood, obtained in a trial of Ad26.COV2.S vaccine versus placebo. The receptors shown here come from a person between 18 and 60 years old who received the Ad26.COV2.S COVID-19 vaccine or a placebo.

The chain employs TRBV2 and TRBJ2-1; 13 bases align to TRBD2. The junction had 12 bases not matched to a gene; V was cut back by 7 bases and J by 9 bases. The CDR3 totals 16 residues. Germline V gene lookup returns CDR1 SNHLY and CDR2 FYNNEI. The CDR3 sequence is CASKYSGLAGDVEQFF. The CDR3 coding sequence is TGTGCCAGCAAGTATTCCGGACTAGCGGGAGACGTTGAGCAGTTCTTC.

This clone was seen only a few times. The J gene is TRBJ2-5, the V gene TRBV18, with 8 bases that match TRBD2. The CDR3 contains 15 residues. Germline V CDR1 and CDR2: KGHSH, LQKENI. J gave up 4 bases and V 3 bases, and 7 bases lay outside the gene matches. The CDR3 here is CASSPPGTRRETQYF. The CDR3 DNA sequence: TGTGCCAGCTCACCGCCCGGGACTAGGAGAGAGACCCAGTACTTC.

The rearrangement uses TRBV7-9 and TRBJ2-7; no definite D call. Trimming pared 2 bases from V and 7 bases from J, leaving 12 bases between. The CDR3 runs to 13 residues. The germline CDR1 and CDR2 sequences are SEHNR and FQNEAQ (reference sequence). This CDR3 reads CASSLLGRGEQYF. CDR3 sequence (DNA): TGTGCCAGCAGCTTACTAGGCCGAGGAGAGCAGTACTTC.

This clone was recorded only once. V usage is TRBV20-1 and J usage is TRBJ1-1; no clear D. The CDR3 runs 11 residues. Germline lookup yields CDR1 DFQATT and CDR2 SNEGSKA (reference sequence). Trimming stripped 6 bases from V and 8 bases from J, with 13 bases between. CDR3 residues: CSALPLGEAFF. For the CDR3, the DNA is TGCAGTGCACTCCCCCTTGGGGAAGCTTTCTTT.

V gene TRBV7-9 combines with J gene TRBJ1-4; perhaps TRBD1 as D (5 bases). The germline gives CDR1 SEHNR, CDR2 FQNEAQ (reference sequence). This CDR3 spans 16 amino acids. Trimming removed 4 bases at V and 4 bases at J, with 16 bases between. CDR3 sequence reads: CASSSYTGTLNEKLFF. As DNA, the CDR3 is TGTGCCAGCAGCTCGTACACCGGGACTCTTAATGAAAAACTGTTTTTT.

This sequence joins TRBV7-3 and TRBJ1-1, with 11 bases aligning to TRBD1. This CDR3 spans 16 amino acids. Germline V gene data show CDR1 as SGHTA and CDR2 as FQGTGA. V was pared by 5 bases and J by 4 bases, with 9 bases of the junction left unmatched. CDR3 region: CASSPRAGTGGTEAFF. In nucleotides, the CDR3 is TGTGCCAGCAGCCCTCGTGCCGGGACAGGGGGCACTGAAGCTTTCTTT.

This clone has just one count. V is TRBV9 and J is TRBJ2-7; 8 bases agree with TRBD1. The length of the CDR3 is 15 residues. V lost 1 base, J lost 4 bases, and 7 bases stayed unmatched. Germline lookup yields CDR1 SGDLS and CDR2 YYNGEE. CDR3 nucleotide sequence: TGTGCCAGCAGCGTACCGGGACAGGTTATATACGAGCAGTACTTC. This codes for CASSVPGQVIYEQYF.

The chain combines TRBV27 with TRBJ1-6, with 7 bases identical to TRBD1. The CDR3 covers 14 residues. The germline V gene has CDR1 MNHEY and CDR2 SMNVEV (reference sequence). After removal of 3 bases from V and 10 bases from J, the junction contained 6 bases not matched to a gene. The CDR3 here is CASSFRQGGSPLHF. The CDR3 DNA reads as TGTGCCAGCAGTTTCAGACAGGGCGGGTCACCCCTCCACTTT.

J is TRBJ2-3 and V is TRBV7-9; D might be TRBD1 (6 bases). The CDR3 runs 14 residues. From germline, CDR1 is SEHNR and CDR2 FQNEAQ (reference sequence). Trimming took off 5 bases at V and 4 bases at J, with 13 bases between the two ends. This CDR3 reads CASSQSQGADTQYF. The CDR3 DNA reads as TGTGCCAGCAGCCAATCACAGGGTGCAGATACGCAGTATTTT.

The rearrangement links TRBV5-5 to TRBJ1-1, with D perhaps matching TRBD1 (5 bases). The CDR3 extends over 14 amino acids. Deletions cut 1 base from V and 0 bases from J, with 7 bases between. From germline, CDR1 is SGHKS and CDR2 YYEKEE (reference sequence). The CDR3 nucleotides read TGTGCCAGCAGCTTGTTACAGGTGAACACTGAAGCTTTCTTT. Amino acid sequence: CASSLLQVNTEAFF.

This clone was counted a single time. The genes are TRBV4-3 and TRBJ2-3; unclear D gene. V lost 0 bases, J lost 4 bases, and 11 bases lay in between. The germline V gene has CDR1 LGHNA and CDR2 YSLEER. The CDR3 runs 15 residues. The CDR3 nucleotides are TGCGCCAGCAGCCAAGAAGGGCGAGAGGCAGATACGCAGTATTTT. Amino acid sequence: CASSQEGREADTQYF.

The chain carries TRBV30 and TRBJ1-1, with TRBD1 matching 9 bases. V lost 8 bases and J lost 1; bases outside the gene matches: 2. This CDR3 contains 12 residues. Germline V CDR1 and CDR2: GTSNPN, SVGIG (reference sequence). The CDR3 nucleotides are TGTGCCGGGGACAGGGAGAACACTGAAGCTTTCTTT. It codes for CAGDRENTEAFF.

This chain joins TRBV21-1 and TRBJ2-3; the table's D call, TRBD2, was not checked against the DNA. TRBV21-1 is given as a pseudogene. The CDR3 covers 19 residues. The CDR3 sequence is CASSTVRGKLAGATDTQYF. CDR3 bases: TGTGCCAGCAGCACAGTCCGCGGGAAACTAGCGGGGGCCACAGATACGCAGTATTTT.

This clone has just a few counts. The chain recombines TRBV23-1 with TRBJ1-5, with D perhaps matching TRBD1 (6 bases). TRBV23-1 is an ORF, with its function uncertain. V lost 3 bases and J 6 bases, leaving 15 bases between the germline ends. The CDR3 totals 15 residues. The CDR3 DNA is TGCGCCAGCAGTCAGGCCCACAGGGCGGGTCAGCCCCAGCATTTT. Translating gives CASSQAHRAGQPQHF.

In DNA form, the CDR3 reads TGCGCCAGCAGCTTGGACAGTAACACCGGGGAGCTGTTTTTT. Translating gives CASSLDSNTGELFF. This chain links TRBV5-1 with TRBJ2-2; D remains ambiguous. Between the trimmed V and J ends, which lost 0 bases and 2 bases, there was a span of 5 bases. The CDR3 has 14 amino acids. The germline gives CDR1 SGHRS, CDR2 YFSETQ.

This clone was seen once. The V call is TRBV27, the J call TRBJ2-6; weak D call: TRBD1 (6 bases). The V gene lost 8 bases and the J gene lost 4 bases, with 12 bases spanning the gap. CDR3 length: 14 residues. The V gene's germline CDR1 is MNHEY and CDR2 SMNVEV (reference sequence). This CDR3 is CASRPGAGANVLTF. In nucleotides, the CDR3 is TGTGCCAGCCGCCCAGGGGCAGGGGCCAACGTCCTGACTTTC.

The gene calls are TRBV19 and TRBJ1-4, with 7 nucleotides matching TRBD1. The CDR3 has 16 residues. After removal of 5 bases from V and 2 bases from J, the junction contained 8 bases not matched to a gene. Germline V gives CDR1 LNHDA, CDR2 SQIVND (reference sequence). The CDR3 is CASSSRQGWTNEKLFF. DNA of the CDR3: TGTGCCAGTAGTTCCAGACAGGGATGGACTAATGAAAAACTGTTTTTT.

This chain connects TRBV5-1 to TRBJ2-7; D gene ambiguous. V shed 0 bases and J shed 1 base, with 14 bases lying between them. The CDR3 is 16 amino acids. Germline V gene lookup returns CDR1 SGHRS and CDR2 YFSETQ. Here the CDR3 DNA reads TGCGCCAGCAGCTTGGATGGATTCGGATCTTCCTACGAGCAGTACTTC. It is translated as CASSLDGFGSSYEQYF.

The rearrangement joins TRBV7-2 to TRBJ1-6, with D perhaps TRBD1 (6 bases). The CDR3 runs 15 residues. CDR1 is SGHTA, CDR2 FQGNSA, per germline. V was shortened by 5 bases and J by 8 bases, with 16 bases between the two germline ends. The DNA of the CDR3 is TGTGCCAGCAGCCATTACAGGGTCGGGGATTCACCCCTCCACTTT. Protein: CASSHYRVGDSPLHF.

In its sample, this clone was seen a few times. The V gene is TRBV28, the J gene TRBJ1-6; possibly TRBD1 for D (5 bases). The CDR3 contains 13 residues. V dropped 3 bases and J dropped 10 bases, with 10 bases sitting between them. CDR1 is MDHEN and CDR2 is SYDVKM in the germline V gene. CDR3 coding DNA: TGTGCCAGCAGTTTGATGGGGGACTCACCCCTCCACTTT. Translated: CASSLMGDSPLHF.

The gene calls are TRBV14 and TRBJ2-7, with 9 bases aligning to TRBD2. V dropped 4 bases and J dropped 4; count of bases not matched to a gene: 8. CDR1 and CDR2 from the germline V gene are SGHDN and FVKESK. This CDR3 contains 15 residues. The CDR3 DNA is TGTGCCAGCAGCCGCGATAGCGGGAGTATGTACGAGCAGTACTTC. The encoded protein is CASSRDSGSMYEQYF. The variable domain in full, with the rest retrieved from reference TRBV14 and TRBJ2-7, is EAGVTQFPSHSVIEKGQTVTLRCDPISGHDNLYWYRRVMGKEIKFLLHFVKESKQDESGMPNNRFLAERTGGTYSTLKVQPAELEDSGVYFCASSRDSGSMYEQYFGPGTRLTVT.

This chain joins TRBV18 and TRBJ1-6, with a weak D call TRBD1 (5 bases). CDR1 KGHSH and CDR2 LQKENI come from the germline V gene. The CDR3 runs to 16 residues. V was clipped by 2 bases and J by 7 bases, with 15 bases between them. CDR3 in DNA: TGTGCCAGCTCACCATCGGAAAGGGGAAGAAATTCACCCCTCCACTTT. It yields the protein CASSPSERGRNSPLHF.

This sequence joins TRBV5-1 and TRBJ2-2, with D perhaps TRBD1 (6 bases). This CDR3 contains 15 residues. Germline V gene data show CDR1 as SGHRS and CDR2 as YFSETQ. Trimming removed 2 bases from V and 7 bases from J, with 15 bases in between. CDR3 region: CASSLIPTGGGELFF. The CDR3 nucleotides are TGCGCCAGCAGCTTAATCCCGACAGGCGGCGGGGAGCTGTTTTTT.

V and J are TRBV2 and TRBJ2-1; 11 bases are a match to TRBD2. Germline CDR1 SNHLY, CDR2 FYNNEI. V dropped 4 bases and J dropped 4; count of bases not matched to a gene: 0. This CDR3 region has 14 residues. CDR3 amino acids: CASSGTSGYNEQFF. For the CDR3, the DNA is TGTGCCAGCAGTGGGACTAGCGGGTACAATGAGCAGTTCTTC.

The rearrangement uses TRBV29-1 and TRBJ1-4; the D gene is possibly TRBD1 (5 bases). The CDR3 is 15 amino acids. Germline lookup yields CDR1 SQVTM and CDR2 ANQGSEA. V lost 4 bases to trimming and J lost 1 base, with 13 bases between them. The CDR3, as DNA: TGCAGCGTTGGGCCCCCGGGGGGAACTAATGAAAAACTGTTTTTT. Amino acids: CSVGPPGGTNEKLFF.

This rearrangement joins TRBV29-1 to TRBJ2-7, with D maybe TRBD2 (6 bases). With 7 bases removed from V and 3 bases from J, the gap between germline ends came to 16 bases. The CDR3 covers 13 residues. Germline lookup yields CDR1 SQVTM and CDR2 ANQGSEA. The CDR3 sequence is CSAAIADDYEQYF. CDR3 DNA sequence: TGCAGCGCCGCTATAGCGGACGACTACGAGCAGTACTTC.

This chain links TRBV19 with TRBJ2-3; D gene ambiguous. The V gene lost 5 bases and the J gene lost 4 bases, with 7 bases spanning the gap. CDR3 size: 12 residues. CDR1 is LNHDA, CDR2 SQIVND, per germline (reference sequence). DNA of the CDR3: TGTGCCAGTAGTCAAGAGGCAGATACGCAGTATTTT. This translates into CASSQEADTQYF.

The rearrangement links TRBV12-3 or TRBV12-4 to TRBJ2-4; no clear D. The CDR3 has 13 amino acids. V lost 3 bases and J lost 9, with 12 bases in between. The DNA of the CDR3 is TGTGCCAGCAGTTTGCAGCGATCCGGCATTCAGTACTTC. It translates to CASSLQRSGIQYF.

This clone was detected once. Other DNA sequences in this sample translate to the same CDR3. The chain joins TRBV5-1 to TRBJ2-1; D uncertain. The CDR3 is 14 amino acids. Germline V gene lookup returns CDR1 SGHRS and CDR2 YFSETQ. V dropped 0 bases and J dropped 0 bases, with 4 bases sitting between them. The CDR3 nucleotides read TGCGCCAGCAGCTTGGGGGGCTCCTACAATGAGCAGTTCTTC. It encodes CASSLGGSYNEQFF.

This clone was observed a single time. The chain couples TRBV9 to TRBJ2-1; 9 nucleotides match TRBD2. Germline V gene data show CDR1 as SGDLS and CDR2 as YYNGEE. The CDR3 extends over 13 amino acids. V lost 0 bases, J lost 10 bases, and 2 bases stayed unmatched. This CDR3 reads CASSVGLAGEQFF. For the CDR3, the DNA is TGTGCCAGCAGCGTAGGGCTAGCGGGAGAGCAGTTCTTC.

The V and J genes are TRBV29-1 and TRBJ2-5, with 7 bases matching TRBD1. The germline V gene has CDR1 SQVTM and CDR2 ANQGSEA. The CDR3 extends over 12 amino acids. J was trimmed by 2 bases and V by 5 bases; bases with no gene match: 2. CDR3 nucleotide sequence: TGCAGCGTTTGGGACAGACAAGAGACCCAGTACTTC. Translating gives CSVWDRQETQYF.